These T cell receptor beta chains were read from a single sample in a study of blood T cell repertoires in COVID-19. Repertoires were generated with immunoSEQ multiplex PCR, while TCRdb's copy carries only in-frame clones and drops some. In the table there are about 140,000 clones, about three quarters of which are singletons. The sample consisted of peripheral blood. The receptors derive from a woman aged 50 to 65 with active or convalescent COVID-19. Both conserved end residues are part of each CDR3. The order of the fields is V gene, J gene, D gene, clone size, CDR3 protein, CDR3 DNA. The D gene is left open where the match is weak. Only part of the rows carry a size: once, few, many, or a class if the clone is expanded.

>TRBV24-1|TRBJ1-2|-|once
CATRPLGGMLLGYTF
TGTGCCACCAGGCCCCTAGGAGGGATGCTCCTAGGCTACACCTTC
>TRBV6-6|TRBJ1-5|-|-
CASSYEAYSNQPQHF
TGTGCCAGCAGTTATGAGGCCTATAGCAATCAGCCCCAGCATTTT
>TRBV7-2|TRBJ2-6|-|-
CASSLRVPSGANVLTF
TGTGCCAGCAGCCTACGGGTACCCTCTGGGGCCAACGTCCTGACTTTC
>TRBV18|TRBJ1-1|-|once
CASSPTDMNTEAFF
TGTGCCAGCTCACCGACAGATATGAACACTGAAGCTTTCTTT
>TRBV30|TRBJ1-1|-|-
CAWRPGRNTEAFF
TGTGCCTGGAGGCCGGGGAGGAACACTGAAGCTTTCTTT
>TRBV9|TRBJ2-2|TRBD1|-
CASSATGGRTGELFF
TGTGCCAGCAGCGCGACAGGGGGCAGGACCGGGGAGCTGTTTTTT
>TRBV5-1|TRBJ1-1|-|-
CASSLIPVNTEAFF
TGCGCCAGCAGCTTGATTCCCGTGAACACTGAAGCTTTCTTT
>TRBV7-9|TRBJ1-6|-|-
CASSLVRGAGSPLHF
TGTGCCAGCAGCTTAGTACGGGGGGCTGGGTCACCCCTCCACTTT
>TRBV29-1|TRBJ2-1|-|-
CSVEAGNSYNEQFF
TGCAGCGTTGAAGCGGGAAACTCCTACAATGAGCAGTTCTTC
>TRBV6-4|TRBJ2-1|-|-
CASSDLRRQTYNEQFF
TGTGCCAGCAGTGACTTGAGAAGACAGACCTACAATGAGCAGTTCTTC
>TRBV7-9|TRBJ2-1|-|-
CASMREIGEQFF
TGTGCCAGCATGCGCGAGATTGGTGAGCAGTTCTTC
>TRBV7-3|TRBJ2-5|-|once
CASSLSSPGSQETQYF
TGTGCCAGCAGCTTATCTAGTCCCGGTTCCCAAGAGACCCAGTACTTC
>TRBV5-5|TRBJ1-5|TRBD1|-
CASSRTGGAGQPQHF
TGTGCCAGCAGCAGGACAGGGGGCGCGGGTCAGCCCCAGCATTTT
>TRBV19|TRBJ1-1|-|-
CASSIAGEAFF
TGTGCCAGTAGTATAGCCGGGGAAGCTTTCTTT
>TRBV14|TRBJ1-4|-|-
CASSHRGSSEKLFF
TGTGCCAGCAGCCACAGGGGATCGAGTGAAAAACTGTTTTTT
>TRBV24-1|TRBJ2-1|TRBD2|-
CATSDWGVREYNEQFF
TGTGCCACCAGTGACTGGGGGGTGCGGGAGTACAATGAGCAGTTCTTC
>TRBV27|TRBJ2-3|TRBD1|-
CASSQRDRDMDTQYF
TGTGCCAGCAGTCAGCGGGACAGGGATATGGATACGCAGTATTTT
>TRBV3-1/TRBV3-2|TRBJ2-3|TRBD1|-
CASSRLTGGLTDTQYF
TGTGCCAGCAGCCGCCTAACAGGGGGCCTGACAGATACGCAGTATTTT
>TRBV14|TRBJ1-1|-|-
CASSQGMARGTEAFF
TGTGCCAGCAGCCAAGGTATGGCAAGGGGAACTGAAGCTTTCTTT
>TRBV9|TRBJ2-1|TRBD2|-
CASSAPLAGGSYNEQFF
TGTGCCAGCAGCGCCCCTTTAGCGGGCGGCTCCTACAATGAGCAGTTCTTC
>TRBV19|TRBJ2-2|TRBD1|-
CASSKGQGRTGELFF
TGTGCCAGTAGTAAGGGACAGGGGAGGACCGGGGAGCTGTTTTTT
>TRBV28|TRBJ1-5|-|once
CASSLEGWSNQPQHF
TGTGCCAGCAGTTTGGAGGGTTGGAGCAATCAGCCCCAGCATTTT
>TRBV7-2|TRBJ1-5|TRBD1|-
CASSLGGDRGQPQHF
TGTGCCAGCAGCTTAGGGGGGGACAGGGGACAGCCCCAGCATTTT
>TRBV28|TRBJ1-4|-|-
CASSPLPGEKLFF
TGTGCCAGCAGTCCCCTCCCCGGGGAAAAACTGTTTTTT
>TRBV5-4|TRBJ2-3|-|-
CASSLASVTDTQYF
TGTGCCAGCAGCTTGGCCAGTGTCACAGATACGCAGTATTTT
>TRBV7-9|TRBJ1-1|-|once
CASSYGPGLNTEAFF
TGTGCCAGCAGCTACGGACCGGGGTTGAACACTGAAGCTTTCTTT
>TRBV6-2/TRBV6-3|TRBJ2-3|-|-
CASSSGTPPDTQYF
TGTGCCAGCAGTTCGGGGACACCACCAGATACGCAGTATTTT
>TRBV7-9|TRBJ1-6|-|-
CASSLEGSSYNSPLHF
TGTGCCAGCAGCTTAGAAGGGAGCTCCTATAATTCACCCCTCCACTTT
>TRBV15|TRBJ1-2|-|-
CATSRDIGERANYGYTF
TGTGCCACCAGCAGAGATATCGGGGAAAGGGCTAACTATGGCTACACCTTC
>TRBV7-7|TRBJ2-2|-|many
CASSQDTSSGELFF
TGTGCCAGCAGCCAGGACACGTCGTCCGGGGAGCTGTTTTTT
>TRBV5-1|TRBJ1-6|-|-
CASSVAGNSPLHF
TGCGCCAGCAGCGTTGCAGGGAATTCACCCCTCCACTTT
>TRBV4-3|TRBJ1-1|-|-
CASSQVRANTEAFF
TGCGCCAGCAGCCAAGTTAGAGCGAACACTGAAGCTTTCTTT
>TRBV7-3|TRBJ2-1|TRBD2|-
CASSLSRNLAGPSYNEQFF
TGTGCCAGCAGCTTGTCTAGGAACTTAGCGGGTCCCTCCTACAATGAGCAGTTCTTC
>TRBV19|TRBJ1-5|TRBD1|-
CASRGQGGYQPQHF
TGTGCCAGTAGAGGACAGGGTGGCTATCAGCCCCAGCATTTT
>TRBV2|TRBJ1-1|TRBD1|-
CASSPTGGSRRMNTEAFF
TGTGCCAGCAGCCCGACAGGGGGCTCGAGGCGGATGAACACTGAAGCTTTCTTT
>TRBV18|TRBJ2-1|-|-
CASSPPLLEKNEQFF
TGTGCCAGCTCACCACCGTTACTAGAGAAGAATGAGCAGTTCTTC